This is a list of T cell receptor beta chains from one sample in a study of shared clonotypes between healthy human individuals. Using immunoSEQ multiplex PCR, the repertoire was profiled, and TCRdb retains in-frame clones only, with some absent. The sample has fewer than 700,000 clones, roughly 95% seen once. The specimen was naive CD8+ T cells sorted from blood. These receptors came from a woman in her 30s in good health. CDR3s include the opening cysteine and the closing phenylalanine or tryptophan. Fields, in order: V gene, CDR3 length, D gene, clone size, J gene, CDR3 DNA, CDR3 protein. D genes are given only for firm matches. Where a row states a size, it is once, few, many or the class of an expanded clone; other rows omit it.

v_call: TRBV7-6; cdr3_length: 15; d_call: NA; clone_size: NA; j_call: TRBJ1-3; cdr3_nt: TGTGCCAGCAGCTCTCAGGATGAGGAGGGAAACACCATATATTTT; cdr3_aa: CASSSQDEEGNTIYF
v_call: TRBV28; cdr3_length: 17; d_call: TRBD1; clone_size: NA; j_call: TRBJ1-1; cdr3_nt: TGTGCCAGCAGTTTATACTCCGGGACAGGGATTCTCACTGAAGCTTTCTTT; cdr3_aa: CASSLYSGTGILTEAFF
v_call: TRBV4-1; cdr3_length: 16; d_call: TRBD2; clone_size: NA; j_call: TRBJ2-5; cdr3_nt: TGCGCCAGCAGCCAAGATACCCTAGCGGGAGCTCGTGAGCAGTACTTC; cdr3_aa: CASSQDTLAGAREQYF
v_call: TRBV4-1; cdr3_length: 13; d_call: NA; clone_size: NA; j_call: TRBJ1-1; cdr3_nt: TGCGCCAGCAGCCAGCGGGAGAACACTGAAGCTTTCTTT; cdr3_aa: CASSQRENTEAFF
v_call: TRBV19; cdr3_length: 12; d_call: NA; clone_size: once; j_call: TRBJ2-7; cdr3_nt: TGTGCCAGTAGTATCAACTCCTACGAGCAGTACTTC; cdr3_aa: CASSINSYEQYF
v_call: TRBV10-2; cdr3_length: 14; d_call: NA; clone_size: NA; j_call: TRBJ1-1; cdr3_nt: TGCGCCAGCACCAGTAGAGCTTCTAACACTGAAGCTTTCTTT; cdr3_aa: CASTSRASNTEAFF
v_call: TRBV6-5; cdr3_length: 15; d_call: NA; clone_size: NA; j_call: TRBJ1-1; cdr3_nt: TGTGCCAGCAGTTACTCGGGGCATTCGGGCACTGAAGCTTTCTTT; cdr3_aa: CASSYSGHSGTEAFF
v_call: TRBV5-4; cdr3_length: 14; d_call: TRBD2; clone_size: NA; j_call: TRBJ2-7; cdr3_nt: TGTGCCAGCAGCGAGACTAGCGGGAGTCTCGAGCAGTACTTC; cdr3_aa: CASSETSGSLEQYF
v_call: TRBV28; cdr3_length: 15; d_call: NA; clone_size: NA; j_call: TRBJ1-3; cdr3_nt: TGTGCCAGCAGTTTTTTGGACAGATTTGGAAACACCATATATTTT; cdr3_aa: CASSFLDRFGNTIYF
v_call: TRBV11-2; cdr3_length: 13; d_call: TRBD1; clone_size: NA; j_call: TRBJ2-7; cdr3_nt: TGTGCCAGCAGCCAGGGACAGCGCTACGAGCAGTACTTC; cdr3_aa: CASSQGQRYEQYF
v_call: TRBV7-9; cdr3_length: 13; d_call: NA; clone_size: NA; j_call: TRBJ2-7; cdr3_nt: TGTGCCAGCAGCTTAGGGGGGCTGGGCGAGCAGTACTTC; cdr3_aa: CASSLGGLGEQYF
v_call: TRBV27; cdr3_length: 13; d_call: TRBD1; clone_size: NA; j_call: TRBJ1-2; cdr3_nt: TGTGCCAGCAGCATACAGGGGGCGTATGGCTACACCTTC; cdr3_aa: CASSIQGAYGYTF
v_call: TRBV27; cdr3_length: 17; d_call: TRBD2; clone_size: NA; j_call: TRBJ2-2; cdr3_nt: TGTGCCAGCAGTTTCGGGACTAGCGGGAGTCGAACCGGGGAGCTGTTTTTT; cdr3_aa: CASSFGTSGSRTGELFF
v_call: TRBV13; cdr3_length: 14; d_call: NA; clone_size: once; j_call: TRBJ2-5; cdr3_nt: TGTGCCAGCAGCTTAGGCGAGGGCCAAGAGACCCAGTACTTC; cdr3_aa: CASSLGEGQETQYF
v_call: TRBV27; cdr3_length: 15; d_call: TRBD1; clone_size: NA; j_call: TRBJ2-3; cdr3_nt: TGTGCCAGCAGTCCCAGGGGGCCTCGGTGGTGGTCCCAGTATTTT; cdr3_aa: CASSPRGPRWWSQYF
v_call: TRBV9; cdr3_length: 14; d_call: NA; clone_size: NA; j_call: TRBJ1-4; cdr3_nt: TGTGCCAGCAGCGTAGCTGCAGGGTATGAAAAACTGTTTTTT; cdr3_aa: CASSVAAGYEKLFF
v_call: TRBV7-8; cdr3_length: 16; d_call: NA; clone_size: NA; j_call: TRBJ2-1; cdr3_nt: TGTGCCAGCAGCTTAGCCCGACCTCACCCGTACAATGAGCAGTTCTTC; cdr3_aa: CASSLARPHPYNEQFF
v_call: TRBV5-4; cdr3_length: 14; d_call: NA; clone_size: NA; j_call: TRBJ1-1; cdr3_nt: TGTGCCAGCAGCTCGCCTCAAATTGTCACTGAAGCTTTCTTT; cdr3_aa: CASSSPQIVTEAFF
v_call: TRBV27; cdr3_length: 13; d_call: NA; clone_size: NA; j_call: TRBJ1-4; cdr3_nt: TGTGCCAGCAGAAGGGCGGGGAATGAAAAACTGTTTTTT; cdr3_aa: CASRRAGNEKLFF
v_call: TRBV28; cdr3_length: 17; d_call: NA; clone_size: NA; j_call: TRBJ1-3; cdr3_nt: TGTGCCAGCAGCTGGACCTTCCCGTTTAGCTCTGGAAACACCATATATTTT; cdr3_aa: CASSWTFPFSSGNTIYF
v_call: TRBV13; cdr3_length: 14; d_call: NA; clone_size: NA; j_call: TRBJ1-3; cdr3_nt: TGTGCCAGCAGCTTACTCAGCTCTGGAAACACCATATATTTT; cdr3_aa: CASSLLSSGNTIYF
v_call: TRBV5-1; cdr3_length: 13; d_call: NA; clone_size: NA; j_call: TRBJ2-7; cdr3_nt: TGCGCCAGCAGCTTGGGGCCAGGCTACGAGCAGTACTTC; cdr3_aa: CASSLGPGYEQYF
v_call: TRBV28; cdr3_length: 15; d_call: NA; clone_size: NA; j_call: TRBJ1-2; cdr3_nt: TGTGCCAGCAGTCCCCTTTTCACGAACGGCAGGGGCTACACCTTC; cdr3_aa: CASSPLFTNGRGYTF
v_call: TRBV4-1; cdr3_length: 17; d_call: NA; clone_size: NA; j_call: TRBJ1-4; cdr3_nt: TGCGCCAGCAGCCCCTCCGGCGGGCCCGGGGCTAATGAAAAACTGTTTTTT; cdr3_aa: CASSPSGGPGANEKLFF
v_call: TRBV11-2; cdr3_length: 15; d_call: NA; clone_size: NA; j_call: TRBJ2-7; cdr3_nt: TGTGCCAGCAGCTTAGGAGTTGGGGCCTCCTACGAGCAGTACTTC; cdr3_aa: CASSLGVGASYEQYF
v_call: TRBV10-3; cdr3_length: 13; d_call: NA; clone_size: NA; j_call: TRBJ2-7; cdr3_nt: TGTGCCATCAGTGAGAGCGACCATTACGAGCAGTACTTC; cdr3_aa: CAISESDHYEQYF
v_call: TRBV5-1; cdr3_length: 15; d_call: NA; clone_size: NA; j_call: TRBJ2-3; cdr3_nt: TGCGCCAGCAGCTTTAGGGGACGCCGAGTAGATACGCAGTATTTT; cdr3_aa: CASSFRGRRVDTQYF
v_call: TRBV7-9; cdr3_length: 17; d_call: TRBD2; clone_size: NA; j_call: TRBJ2-3; cdr3_nt: TGTGCCAGCAGCTTCCCGGACCTAGCGGAAGGCACAGATACGCAGTATTTT; cdr3_aa: CASSFPDLAEGTDTQYF
v_call: TRBV2; cdr3_length: 16; d_call: TRBD1; clone_size: NA; j_call: TRBJ2-7; cdr3_nt: TGTGCCAGCAGTACCCGGGACAGGGGCAGAGCCTACGAGCAGTACTTC; cdr3_aa: CASSTRDRGRAYEQYF
v_call: TRBV15; cdr3_length: 16; d_call: NA; clone_size: NA; j_call: TRBJ2-3; cdr3_nt: TGTGCCACCAGCAGACAATGGAGGGGTAGCACAGATACGCAGTATTTT; cdr3_aa: CATSRQWRGSTDTQYF
v_call: TRBV28; cdr3_length: 13; d_call: NA; clone_size: NA; j_call: TRBJ2-7; cdr3_nt: TGTGCCAGCATCGGACGTGTTTCCTACGAGCAGTACTTC; cdr3_aa: CASIGRVSYEQYF
v_call: TRBV28; cdr3_length: 12; d_call: NA; clone_size: once; j_call: TRBJ2-7; cdr3_nt: TGTGCCAGCAGTTCCCCGGGTCGCGAGCAGTACTTC; cdr3_aa: CASSSPGREQYF
v_call: TRBV7-8; cdr3_length: 14; d_call: NA; clone_size: NA; j_call: TRBJ2-1; cdr3_nt: TGTGCCAGCAGCTTTAGGACAGATTACAATGAGCAGTTCTTC; cdr3_aa: CASSFRTDYNEQFF